A selection of T cell receptor beta chains follows, all from one sample in a study of cytomegalovirus exposure and HLA in healthy donors. Sequencing used immunoSEQ multiplex PCR; TCRdb keeps in-frame clones, though not all of them. The profile shows 110,000 to 150,000 clones, approximately 80% of them singletons. Sequences were obtained from PBMCs. The receptors here all came from a female donor in good health and CMV-seronegative. The CDR3 runs from the conserved cysteine through the conserved F or W. Each record gives: D gene, clone size, V gene, J gene, CDR3 protein, CDR3 DNA. D genes are given only for firm matches. A row's size may be missing; if present it is once, few, many or a size class.

-	-	TRBV7-2	TRBJ1-2	CASSLGGPRTNYGYTF	TGTGCCAGCAGCTTAGGAGGGCCCCGAACGAACTATGGCTACACCTTC
TRBD1	once	TRBV7-8	TRBJ1-3	CASSLGQGANTIYF	TGTGCCAGCAGCCTGGGGCAGGGGGCTAACACCATATATTTT
TRBD2	-	TRBV28	TRBJ2-3	CASSFRMGGGGVSDTQYF	TGTGCCAGCAGTTTTCGGATGGGGGGGGGTGGGGTTTCAGATACGCAGTATTTT
TRBD2	-	TRBV6-4	TRBJ2-1	CASSDDPSGSYNEQFF	TGTGCCAGCAGTGACGATCCTAGCGGGAGTTACAATGAGCAGTTCTTC
TRBD1	-	TRBV19	TRBJ1-2	CASSTRDRDGYTF	TGTGCCAGTAGTACCCGGGACAGGGATGGCTACACCTTC
TRBD2	-	TRBV5-1	TRBJ2-2	CASRWSGSVGGELFF	TGCGCCAGCAGATGGAGCGGGAGTGTGGGCGGGGAGCTGTTTTTT
TRBD2	-	TRBV28	TRBJ2-1	CASSFRREGSLIYNEQFF	TGTGCCAGCAGTTTCAGGCGGGAGGGCTCCCTTATTTACAATGAGCAGTTCTTC
-	-	TRBV5-1	TRBJ2-5	CASSSQPDFTVETQYF	TGCGCCAGCAGCTCCCAACCCGACTTTACGGTGGAGACCCAGTACTTC
-	-	TRBV5-6	TRBJ2-7	CASSLGVGRASCYEQYF	TGTGCCAGCAGCTTGGGGGTTGGGCGGGCCTCCTGTTACGAGCAGTACTTC
-	-	TRBV5-6	TRBJ1-4	CASSLAGIDEKLFF	TGTGCCAGCAGCTTGGCAGGAATCGATGAAAAACTGTTTTTT
-	once	TRBV18	TRBJ2-1	CASSPPGPSGWNEQFF	TGTGCCAGCTCCCCTCCGGGTCCCTCGGGGTGGAATGAGCAGTTCTTC
-	-	TRBV15	TRBJ2-1	CATSQTGAGGNEQFF	TGTGCCACCAGCCAGACGGGGGCCGGGGGGAATGAGCAGTTCTTC
-	-	TRBV9	TRBJ2-2	CASSVASTGTGELFF	TGTGCCAGCAGCGTAGCGTCGACGGGCACCGGGGAGCTGTTTTTT
-	-	TRBV30	TRBJ1-6	CAWCRDNNSPLHF	TGTGCCTGGTGCAGGGATAATAATTCACCCCTCCACTTT
TRBD1	-	TRBV19	TRBJ1-5	CASSHIDRGSQPQHF	TGTGCCAGTAGTCACATAGACAGGGGAAGTCAGCCCCAGCATTTT
TRBD1	-	TRBV18	TRBJ1-6	CASSPGGQHNSPLHF	TGTGCCAGCTCACCAGGGGGACAGCATAATTCACCCCTCCACTTT
TRBD1	-	TRBV10-2	TRBJ1-3	CASSSWDRGKNTIYF	TGCGCCAGCAGTTCATGGGACAGGGGAAAAAACACCATATATTTT
TRBD2	-	TRBV6-1	TRBJ2-7	CASSDTLAGYEQYF	TGTGCCAGCAGTGACACTCTAGCGGGGTACGAGCAGTACTTC
TRBD1	once	TRBV19	TRBJ1-3	CAAADRAISGNTIYF	TGTGCCGCCGCAGACAGGGCCATCTCTGGAAACACCATATATTTT
-	-	TRBV5-6	TRBJ2-6	CASSLISSGANVLTF	TGTGCCAGCAGCTTGATCAGCTCTGGGGCCAACGTCCTGACTTTC
-	-	TRBV29-1	TRBJ1-2	CSVGWVRDTALNPF	TGCAGCGTTGGGTGGGTCCGGGACACCGCCTTGAACCCCTTC
TRBD1	-	TRBV7-2	TRBJ1-2	CASTLQGGGYGYTF	TGTGCCAGCACCTTACAAGGGGGCGGCTATGGCTACACCTTC
TRBD2	-	TRBV2	TRBJ2-7	CASSQLAGAYEQYF	TGTGCCAGCAGCCAACTAGCGGGTGCCTACGAGCAGTACTTC
TRBD2	-	TRBV7-2	TRBJ2-7	CASSQAGGRYEQYF	TGTGCCAGCAGCCAAGCGGGGGGGCGGTACGAGCAGTACTTC
TRBD1	once	TRBV19	TRBJ2-7	CASSPGQGGWYEQYF	TGTGCCAGTAGTCCCGGACAGGGCGGCTGGTACGAGCAGTACTTC
-	once	TRBV5-5	TRBJ1-6	CASSLETANSPLHF	TGTGCCAGCAGCTTGGAAACAGCCAATTCACCCCTCCACTTT
TRBD2	-	TRBV7-3	TRBJ2-2	CASSPGLAGATGELFF	TGTGCCAGCAGCCCCGGACTAGCGGGGGCCACCGGGGAGCTGTTTTTT
-	-	TRBV4-2	TRBJ2-6	CASSKMGSGANVLTF	TGTGCCAGCAGCAAAATGGGCTCCGGGGCCAACGTCCTGACTTTC
TRBD1	-	TRBV5-1	TRBJ2-1	CASSFLAGTGIGNEQFF	TGCGCCAGCAGCTTTTTGGCCGGGACAGGGATCGGGAATGAGCAGTTCTTC
-	-	TRBV4-3	TRBJ2-1	CASSQDFARNEQFF	TGCGCCAGCAGCCAAGATTTCGCCCGGAATGAGCAGTTCTTC
-	-	TRBV7-9	TRBJ1-1	CASSLNTEAFF	TGTGCCAGCAGCCTTAACACTGAAGCTTTCTTT
TRBD1	once	TRBV30	TRBJ1-2	CAWRATGAGYTF	TGTGCCTGGAGGGCGACAGGGGCTGGCTACACCTTC
-	-	TRBV28	TRBJ2-7	CASSRQVDDEQYF	TGTGCCAGCAGCCGACAGGTTGATGACGAGCAGTACTTC
TRBD1	-	TRBV29-1	TRBJ1-5	CSVARGRSQPQHF	TGCAGCGTTGCGAGGGGGCGCAGTCAGCCCCAGCATTTT
-	-	TRBV5-1	TRBJ2-2	CASSLTRSNTGELFF	TGCGCCAGCAGCTTGACTAGGTCGAACACCGGGGAGCTGTTTTTT
-	-	TRBV14	TRBJ1-1	CASSQDFRKTRNTEAFF	TGTGCCAGCAGCCAAGACTTCAGAAAAACACGGAACACTGAAGCTTTCTTT
TRBD1	-	TRBV18	TRBJ1-1	CASSPEITGVITEAFF	TGTGCCAGCTCACCGGAGATTACAGGGGTGATCACTGAAGCTTTCTTT
-	-	TRBV2	TRBJ2-2	CASSEPSGVTGELFF	TGTGCCAGCAGTGAACCTTCAGGGGTCACCGGGGAGCTGTTTTTT
-	once	TRBV5-1	TRBJ2-7	CASSFGGPGYEQYF	TGCGCCAGCAGCTTCGGAGGGCCGGGATACGAGCAGTACTTC
-	once	TRBV28	TRBJ1-4	CASSHVEVFRFNEKLFF	TGTGCCAGCAGCCACGTAGAGGTTTTCCGCTTTAATGAAAAACTGTTTTTT
-	-	TRBV7-8	TRBJ1-2	CASSLAGGYYGYTF	TGTGCCAGCAGCTTAGCGGGGGGATACTATGGCTACACCTTC
-	-	TRBV7-9	TRBJ2-7	CASSSDLGQRTYEQYF	TGTGCCAGCAGCTCAGACCTGGGGCAGCGAACCTACGAGCAGTACTTC
TRBD1	once	TRBV30	TRBJ1-2	CAWGGTGYYGYTF	TGTGCCTGGGGGGGGACAGGGTACTATGGCTACACCTTC
TRBD2	-	TRBV30	TRBJ2-2	CAWTGGAYRSTGELFF	TGTGCCTGGACGGGGGGAGCGTATCGTAGCACCGGGGAGCTGTTTTTT
TRBD1	-	TRBV7-9	TRBJ1-3	CSSSFVQGIENTIYF	TGTTCCAGCAGTTTCGTACAGGGGATTGAAAACACCATATATTTT
-	few	TRBV9	TRBJ2-7	CASSGQGYEQYF	TGTGCCAGCAGCGGGCAGGGCTACGAGCAGTACTTC
-	-	TRBV6-1	TRBJ1-4	CASSAVATNEKLFF	TGTGCCAGCAGTGCCGTTGCAACTAATGAAAAACTGTTTTTT
TRBD2	-	TRBV30	TRBJ2-1	CAWSRTLAGANEQFF	TGTGCCTGGAGTCGGACACTAGCGGGCGCAAATGAGCAGTTCTTC
TRBD1	-	TRBV14	TRBJ2-3	CASSQAQGLTLTDTQYF	TGTGCCAGCAGCCAAGCACAGGGGTTAACTCTCACAGATACGCAGTATTTT
-	once	TRBV19	TRBJ1-2	CASSPQRGGYGYTF	TGTGCCAGCAGCCCCCAGCGGGGGGGCTATGGCTACACCTTC
TRBD1	-	TRBV9	TRBJ2-7	CASSVVNDRGEQYF	TGTGCCAGCAGCGTAGTAAACGACAGGGGCGAGCAGTACTTC
-	-	TRBV19	TRBJ2-1	CASKPIAVYNEQFF	TGTGCCAGTAAACCAATAGCGGTGTACAATGAGCAGTTCTTC
-	-	TRBV27	TRBJ1-1	CASITRSAEAFF	TGTGCCAGCATCACGAGGTCGGCTGAAGCTTTCTTT
-	-	TRBV11-2	TRBJ2-1	CASSLASSYNEQFF	TGTGCCAGCAGCTTAGCCAGCTCCTACAATGAGCAGTTCTTC
-	-	TRBV2	TRBJ1-1	CASSDPQQNTEAFF	TGTGCCAGCAGTGATCCCCAACAGAACACTGAAGCTTTCTTT